Each of the 28 T cell receptor beta chains below was sequenced from the same sample in a study of healthy donors' naive CD4 and CD8 T cells. Starting from 500 ng of total RNA, TCR libraries were made with linear amplification. From the reads, TCRdb called clonotypes with MiXCR, one entry per CDR3 protein. The sample shows 150,000 to 200,000 distinct CDR3 sequences, over 60% of them seen only once. Sequenced material: naive CD4+ and CD8+ T cells sorted from blood, pooled from several donors. The origin of the receptors is a pool of human donors in good health; the sample pools cells from several healthy donors.

This clonotype was detected a few times. This chain uses TRBV6-2 or TRBV6-3 with TRBJ1-2, with a tentative D call TRBD1 (6 bases). The CDR3 length is 17 residues. V lost 5 bases, J lost 4 bases, and 23 bases lay in between. The germline CDR1 and CDR2 sequences are MNHEY and SVGEGT. The CDR3 region has the DNA TGTGCCAGCAGTGACGGAAATAGTCGAGGGGGAGGCTATGGCTACACCTTC. Residues: CASSDGNSRGGGYGYTF.

The chain is built from TRBV4-3 and TRBJ2-1, with D possibly matching TRBD2 (6 bases). The germline V gene encodes CDR1 LGHNA and CDR2 YSLEER. CDR3 length: 17 residues. V was cut by 1 base and J by 0 bases, with 13 bases left in between. In DNA form, the CDR3 reads TGCGCCAGCAGCCAAGTAACCTGGGACTTCTCCTACAATGAGCAGTTCTTC. It yields the protein CASSQVTWDFSYNEQFF.

The gene calls are TRBV6-2 or TRBV6-3 and TRBJ2-6; 9 bases are a match to TRBD1. The trim removed 7 bases at V and 0 bases at J, leaving 4 bases unmatched. Germline V gene data show CDR1 as MNHEY and CDR2 as SVGEGT. This CDR3 is built from 16 residues. The CDR3 loop is CASTGQGFSGANVLTF. CDR3 in DNA: TGTGCCAGCACTGGACAGGGGTTCTCTGGGGCCAACGTCCTGACTTTC.

This clonotype showed up just once. This chain joins TRBV29-1 and TRBJ2-3; D gene unclear. V lost 4 bases, J lost 3 bases, and 14 bases lay in between. The CDR3 is 14 amino acids. Germline CDR1 is SQVTM and CDR2 is ANQGSEA. The CDR3 nucleotides are TGCAGCGTTGGATTCGGCGGCTCTACAGATACGCAGTATTTT. It translates to CSVGFGGSTDTQYF.

The J gene is TRBJ1-1, the V gene TRBV29-1; 9 bases are a match to TRBD1. With 4 bases clipped from V and 1 base from J, the junction kept 4 bases outside the gene matches. CDR3 length equals 14 residues. The V gene's germline CDR1 is SQVTM and CDR2 ANQGSEA. CDR3 protein: CSVGGTGSNTEAFF. For the CDR3, the DNA is TGCAGCGTTGGAGGGACAGGGTCGAACACTGAAGCTTTCTTT.

The chain links TRBV15 to TRBJ2-2; maybe TRBD1 (5 bases). The CDR3 is made up of 11 amino acids. Germline lookup yields CDR1 LNHNV and CDR2 YYDKDF (reference sequence). CDR3 nucleotides: TGTACCGCAGGGTCCAGCGGGGAGCTGTTTTTT. Its translation is CTAGSSGELFF.

The V call is TRBV27, the J call TRBJ1-1; 9 bases align to TRBD1. The CDR3 spans 15 residues. CDR1 is MNHEY, CDR2 SMNVEV, per germline (reference sequence). The J segment lost 6 bases and the V segment lost 8 bases, leaving 13 bases of the junction unmatched. The CDR3 here is CASRTGGSEKSEAFF. The CDR3 nucleotides are TGTGCCAGCCGAACAGGGGGCTCCGAAAAGTCTGAAGCTTTCTTT.

The rearrangement uses TRBV29-1 and TRBJ2-3, with a weak D call TRBD2 (6 bases). Germline V gene sequence: CDR1 SQVTM, CDR2 ANQGSEA. The V gene lost 6 bases and the J gene lost 3 bases, with 13 bases spanning the gap. The CDR3 extends over 13 amino acids. The CDR3 DNA reads TGCAGCGTCGAGGAGGGCCCAACAGATACGCAGTATTTT. It encodes CSVEEGPTDTQYF.

This clonotype has a single count. The CDR3: CASSYSIGEGNQPQHF. CDR3 nucleotide sequence: TGTGCCAGCAGTTACTCGATTGGGGAGGGTAATCAGCCCCAGCATTTT. This chain connects TRBV6-5 to TRBJ1-5, with D unclear. V lost 0 bases and J lost 4, with 13 bases in between. The germline CDR1 and CDR2 sequences are MNHEY and SVGAGI. The CDR3 has 16 residues.

The V gene is TRBV6-2 or TRBV6-3, the J gene TRBJ2-3, with TRBD2 identical over 12 bases. Germline CDR1 and CDR2: MNHEY and SVGEGT. The ends lost 6 bases at V and 0 bases at J; junction bases unmatched: 13. This CDR3 has 19 residues. CDR3 region: CASSPTTSGGLSSTDTQYF. The CDR3, as DNA: TGTGCCAGCAGCCCAACAACTAGCGGGGGGCTGTCTAGCACAGATACGCAGTATTTT.

This chain connects TRBV5-5 to TRBJ1-2, with a weak D call TRBD1 (5 bases). Germline values: CDR1 SGHKS, CDR2 YYEKEE (reference sequence). Trimming took off 4 bases at V and 0 bases at J, with 16 bases between the two ends. The CDR3 consists of 16 residues. DNA of the CDR3: TGTGCCAGCAGCGGGCTCCGACAGAGCGCTAACTATGGCTACACCTTC. Its translation: CASSGLRQSANYGYTF.

The V call is TRBV5-6, the J call TRBJ2-7, with D possibly TRBD1 on 6 matching bases. The CDR3 length is 14 residues. Per the germline V gene, CDR1 is SGHDT and CDR2 is YYEEEE. The ends were cut back, 0 bases at V and 3 bases at J, with 10 bases in the middle. The DNA of the CDR3 is TGTGCCAGCAGCTTGGGATGGGACAACTACGAGCAGTACTTC. Translating it yields CASSLGWDNYEQYF.

V and J are TRBV18 and TRBJ1-1, with D hard to call. Germline-derived CDR1 and CDR2 are KGHSH and LQKENI. V was pared by 2 bases and J by 1 base, with 8 bases between. The CDR3 is 14 residues long. CDR3 nucleotide sequence: TGTGCCAGCTCACCATACGGTGAGAACACTGAAGCTTTCTTT. This sequence encodes CASSPYGENTEAFF. Full variable domain (missing parts from reference TRBV18 and TRBJ1-1): NAGVMQNPRHLVRRRGQEARLRCSPMKGHSHVYWYRQLPEEGLKFMVYLQKENIIDESGMPKERFSAEFPKEGPSILRIQQVVRGDSAAYFCASSPYGENTEAFFGQGTRLTVV.

The genes are TRBV6-2 or TRBV6-3 and TRBJ2-5; TRBD2 aligns across 8 bases. CDR3 length: 14 amino acids. V was clipped by 6 bases and J by 4 bases; unmatched bases: 7. The V gene's germline CDR1 is MNHEY and CDR2 SVGEGT. The CDR3 bases are TGTGCCAGCAGGCTACTAGCGGACCTAGAGACCCAGTACTTC. Translation gives CASRLLADLETQYF.

The chain combines TRBV29-1 with TRBJ2-5; D ambiguous. Germline V lookup: CDR1 SQVTM, CDR2 ANQGSEA. V was pared by 3 bases and J by 6 bases, with 8 bases between. The CDR3 loop spans 11 amino acids. The CDR3 DNA sequence: TGCAGCGTTGATCTGGCAAAGACCCAGTACTTC. It translates to CSVDLAKTQYF.

This clonotype appeared a single time. V gene TRBV6-2 or TRBV6-3 combines with J gene TRBJ2-7; D gene unclear. The V end was cut by 0 bases, the J end by 5 bases, with 17 bases between. The length of the CDR3 is 16 residues. Germline values: CDR1 MNHEY, CDR2 SVGEGT. CDR3 bases: TGTGCCAGCAGTTACTCTCCGGGCACCCTAACGCACGAGCAGTACTTC. This sequence encodes CASSYSPGTLTHEQYF.

The chain has TRBV7-8 and TRBJ2-7; maybe TRBD1 (6 bases). This CDR3 has 15 amino acids. V lost 4 bases, J lost 3 bases, and 16 bases lay in between. Germline V CDR1 and CDR2: SGHVS, FQNEAQ. CDR3 region: CASSSSPGALYEQYF. For the CDR3, the DNA is TGTGCCAGCAGCTCATCCCCAGGGGCCCTCTACGAGCAGTACTTC.

The chain recombines TRBV29-1 with TRBJ2-1; 9 bases agree with TRBD1. The CDR3 runs to 15 residues. CDR1 and CDR2 from the germline V gene are SQVTM and ANQGSEA. V lost 6 bases, J lost 5 bases, and 11 bases stayed unmatched. This CDR3 is CSVAIRDRVNNEQFF. As DNA, the CDR3 is TGCAGCGTAGCAATCCGGGACAGGGTAAACAATGAGCAGTTCTTC.

This clonotype was found once. The chain combines TRBV6-1 with TRBJ2-7; TRBD2 is a possible D gene (6 bases). Germline V gives CDR1 MNHNS, CDR2 SASEGT. The V and J ends lost 3 bases and 3 bases respectively, with 12 bases between them. The CDR3 spans 14 residues. CDR3 nucleotides: TGTGCCAGCAGTGAGGGAGGTTCCCGCTACGAGCAGTACTTC. Its protein product is CASSEGGSRYEQYF.

The sample holds a few counts of this clonotype. This chain uses TRBV29-1 with TRBJ2-1; D is uncertain. The CDR3 covers 11 residues. The V gene lost 2 bases and the J gene lost 5 bases, with 4 bases spanning the gap. Germline V gene sequence: CDR1 SQVTM, CDR2 ANQGSEA. In DNA, the CDR3 is TGCAGCGTTGAATTGAACAATGAGCAGTTCTTC. Translation gives CSVELNNEQFF.

The rearrangement joins TRBV18 to TRBJ1-2; D is possibly TRBD1 (5 bases). V lost 2 bases and J 8 bases, leaving 12 bases between the germline ends. This CDR3 contains 13 residues. CDR1 is KGHSH and CDR2 is LQKENI in the germline V gene. CDR3 sequence (DNA): TGTGCCAGCTCACCAGGGACGGGAGAGGGCTACACCTTC. Its protein is CASSPGTGEGYTF. Based on the CDR3 plus reference TRBV18 and TRBJ1-2, the full variable domain is NAGVMQNPRHLVRRRGQEARLRCSPMKGHSHVYWYRQLPEEGLKFMVYLQKENIIDESGMPKERFSAEFPKEGPSILRIQQVVRGDSAAYFCASSPGTGEGYTFGSGTRLTVV.

The chain joins TRBV14 to TRBJ1-2; D unclear. CDR1 is SGHDN, CDR2 FVKESK, per germline. This CDR3 region has 13 residues. V shed 0 bases and J shed 4 bases, with 6 bases lying between them. CDR3 protein: CASSQDRSYGYTF. CDR3 bases: TGTGCCAGCAGCCAAGACAGGTCCTATGGCTACACCTTC.

V and J are TRBV12-5 and TRBJ1-1, with D possibly matching TRBD1 (5 bases). This CDR3 comprises 14 residues. The germline V gene has CDR1 LGHNT and CDR2 FRNRAP. V lost 3 bases and J 4 bases, leaving 12 bases between the germline ends. The CDR3 reads CASGLRAQATEAFF. The CDR3 DNA sequence: TGTGCTAGTGGTTTAAGAGCACAGGCCACTGAAGCTTTCTTT.

The chain carries TRBV5-6 and TRBJ2-5, with D possibly called TRBD1 or TRBD2 (5 bases each). Germline V gene data show CDR1 as SGHDT and CDR2 as YYEEEE. CDR3 length: 14 amino acids. Trimming shortened V by 0 bases and J by 5 bases, and 11 bases separated the two germline ends. The CDR3 loop is CASSLALGEETQYF. The DNA for the CDR3 is TGTGCCAGCAGCTTGGCCTTGGGGGAGGAGACCCAGTACTTC.

The genes are TRBV6-2 or TRBV6-3 and TRBJ1-2; D unresolved. The CDR3 extends over 13 amino acids. The V gene lost 0 bases and the J gene lost 4 bases, with 6 bases spanning the gap. CDR1 MNHEY and CDR2 SVGEGT come from the germline V gene. This chain's CDR3 is CASSYSFAYGYTF. The DNA for the CDR3 is TGTGCCAGCAGTTACTCATTCGCCTATGGCTACACCTTC.

The chain is built from TRBV20-1 and TRBJ2-1; D gene uncertain. Trimming removed 6 bases from V and 3 bases from J, with 15 bases in between. CDR1 and CDR2 from the germline V gene are DFQATT and SNEGSKA (reference sequence). The CDR3 contains 14 residues. CDR3 sequence (DNA): TGCAGTGCCGAAGTTTGGGTGGGCTACAATGAGCAGTTCTTC. It translates to CSAEVWVGYNEQFF.

This sequence joins TRBV6-2 or TRBV6-3 and TRBJ2-1; D is unclear. Germline values: CDR1 MNHEY, CDR2 SVGEGT. V lost 5 bases, J lost 11 bases, and 16 bases lay in between. CDR3 length: 13 amino acids. Written as DNA, the CDR3 is TGTGCCAGCAGTGAAGTAGTTGGTGGGAAGCAGTTCTTC. Its protein is CASSEVVGGKQFF.

The chain has TRBV4-3 and TRBJ1-1, with D maybe TRBD1 (5 bases). V was trimmed by 0 bases and J by 4 bases, leaving 15 bases between them. Per the germline V gene, CDR1 is LGHNA and CDR2 is YSLEER. The CDR3 extends over 16 amino acids. The CDR3 DNA reads as TGCGCCAGCAGCCAAGATGGAGTTGGGGCGGGCACTGAAGCTTTCTTT. This sequence encodes CASSQDGVGAGTEAFF.